Listed below are T cell receptor beta chains from one sample, sequenced in a study of beta chain features in type 1 diabetes. Profiling relied on immunoSEQ multiplex PCR, and the TCRdb table lists in-frame clones only, not all of them. The sample has over 600,000 clones; around 11% are singletons. Sequenced sample: naive CD4+ T cells from blood. The receptors were sampled from a man aged 25-45 years with type 1 diabetes. CDR3s include the opening cysteine and the closing phenylalanine or tryptophan. For some rows the clone size is stated as once, few or many, or as a class when expanded; others skip it.

cdr3_aa v_call clone_size
CASSSRGVRRETQYF TRBV7-2 few
CASSTTYEQYF TRBV5-4 NA
CASSRQGNQPQHF TRBV6-6 NA
CASSLGSTSGGAGDTQYF TRBV7-2 NA
CASSPGTVTGNTIYF TRBV5-4 few
CASSGPISDTQYF TRBV28 few
CASSSTAYNEQFF TRBV7-9 few
CASSVAPTGSSYNSPLHF TRBV9 NA
CASSPPSGSGPQHF TRBV18 NA
CASSSGTRVRETQYF TRBV7-2 few
CASSVAGGRGDTQYF TRBV9 few
CASSSIKGGTGADTQYF TRBV9 few
CATSLGYEGPHYGYTF TRBV15 few
CASSPEEGGAGELFF TRBV5-1 few
CASSQANGQGETQYF TRBV4-3 few
CAWSVPSGNTGELFF TRBV30 few
CASSPASGVTDTQYF TRBV9 few
CASKVTGDLYEQYF TRBV27 NA
CASSVGTGSPLHF TRBV9 NA
CASSSDWNTEAFF TRBV7-9 NA
CASSLSLGATNEKLFF TRBV4-3 few
CASSEAGTDSGDTQYF TRBV2 NA
CASRPDSSYGYTF TRBV7-2 NA
CASSQGESGANVLTF TRBV7-2 NA
CASSPRGGDGYTF TRBV7-9 NA
CASTDNTGSGNIQYF TRBV7-2 few
CASGPPLRNTIYF TRBV6-1 few
CASSGSGERADTQYF TRBV9 NA
CASNVGLPPGELFF TRBV28 few
CASSTNRVGEKLFF TRBV19 few
CASSPGGRQETQYF TRBV7-2 few
CASSSPSSVDEQFF TRBV5-4 few
CASSARYSNGYTF TRBV4-3 NA
CASSLGTDPYEQYF TRBV7-9 NA
CASSHSGSGNTIYF TRBV14 NA
CASSSPRGAYGYTF TRBV11-2 NA
CASTVWGAGLNTQYF TRBV7-2 NA
CASSYGTENSPLHF TRBV7-7 NA
CASSLGIREQYF TRBV5-6 few
CSVEPGGYNEQFF TRBV29-1 few
CASDGSNTGELFF TRBV28 few
CASLRSASSNYGYTF TRBV19 few
CASSPRGTNYGYTF TRBV11-2 NA
CASSLEMVSYGYTF TRBV7-9 NA
CAWSVGRGKGETQYF TRBV30 NA
CASSSSGDNSPLHF TRBV7-3 NA
CAWAVGGGHNSPLHF TRBV30 NA
CASSLSRSGGEKLFF TRBV28 few
CASSPTTGARVFSSGANVLTF TRBV28 NA
CASSQTSQETQYF TRBV18 NA
CASSLDKDTEAFF TRBV6-5 NA
CASSTDRSQETQYF TRBV19 NA
CASSTDFNEQYF TRBV11-2 few
CASSLTGVGTDTQYF TRBV4-3 few
CAIRTQGNINYGYTF TRBV10-3 few
CTSSRTGLCTSRANVLTF TRBV1 NA
CASRVTSGANVLTF TRBV6-1 NA